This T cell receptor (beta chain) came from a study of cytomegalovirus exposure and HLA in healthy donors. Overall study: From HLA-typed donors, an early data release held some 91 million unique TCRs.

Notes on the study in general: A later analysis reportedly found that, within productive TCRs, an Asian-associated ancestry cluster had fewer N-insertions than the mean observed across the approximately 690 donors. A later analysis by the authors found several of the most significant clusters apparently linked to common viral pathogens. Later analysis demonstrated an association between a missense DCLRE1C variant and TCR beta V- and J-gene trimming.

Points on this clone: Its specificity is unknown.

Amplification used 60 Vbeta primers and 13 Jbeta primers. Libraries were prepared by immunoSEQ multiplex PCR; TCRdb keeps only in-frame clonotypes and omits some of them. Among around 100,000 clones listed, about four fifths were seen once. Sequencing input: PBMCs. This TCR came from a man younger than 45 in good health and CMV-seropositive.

The CDR3 loop reads CASSVQGLNTEAFF. Written as DNA, the CDR3 is TGTGCCAGCAGTGTACAGGGCCTGAACACTGAAGCTTTCTTT. V gene TRBV6-5 combines with J gene TRBJ1-1, with D tentatively TRBD1 (6 bases). CDR1 and CDR2 (germline): MNHEY, SVGAGI. This CDR3 is built from 14 residues. Trimming removed 5 bases from V and 0 bases from J, with 10 bases in between.